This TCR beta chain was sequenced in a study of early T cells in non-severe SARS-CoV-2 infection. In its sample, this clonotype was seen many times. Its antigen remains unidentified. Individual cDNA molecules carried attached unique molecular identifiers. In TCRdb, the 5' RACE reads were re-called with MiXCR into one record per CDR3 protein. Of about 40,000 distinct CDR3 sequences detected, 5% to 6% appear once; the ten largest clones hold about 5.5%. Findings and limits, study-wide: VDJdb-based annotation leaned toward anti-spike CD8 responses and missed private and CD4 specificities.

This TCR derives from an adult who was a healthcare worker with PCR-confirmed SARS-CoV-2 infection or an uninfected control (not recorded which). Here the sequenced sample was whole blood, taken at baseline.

The CDR3 DNA is TGTGCCAGCAGTTGGGAGGGTTACAATGAGCAGTTCTTC. Translated: CASSWEGYNEQFF. This chain joins TRBV6-2 or TRBV6-3 and TRBJ2-1; the match to TRBD2 covers 7 bases. Germline CDR1 and CDR2: MNHEY and SVGEGT. Trimming at V came to 4 bases and at J to 4 bases, leaving 1 base not matched to a gene. This CDR3 has 13 amino acids.